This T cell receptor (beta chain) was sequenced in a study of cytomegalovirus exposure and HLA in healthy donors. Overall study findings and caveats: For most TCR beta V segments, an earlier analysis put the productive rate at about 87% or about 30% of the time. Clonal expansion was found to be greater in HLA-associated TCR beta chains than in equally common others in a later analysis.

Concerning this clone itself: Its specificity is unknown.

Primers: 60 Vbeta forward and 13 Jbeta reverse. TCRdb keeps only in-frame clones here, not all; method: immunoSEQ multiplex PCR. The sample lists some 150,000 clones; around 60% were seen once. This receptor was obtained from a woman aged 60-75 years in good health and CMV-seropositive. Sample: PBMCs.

CDR3 sequence reads: CASSLGTGYEQYF. DNA for the CDR3: TGTGCCAGCAGCCTCGGGACAGGGTACGAGCAGTACTTC. The rearrangement uses TRBV11-2 and TRBJ2-7, with 9 bases that match TRBD1. Germline CDR1 is SGHAT and CDR2 is FQNNGV. The CDR3 covers 13 residues. The V segment lost 5 bases and the J segment 4 bases; nucleotides outside the gene matches: 3.